This T cell receptor beta chain came from a study of OX40 agonist ivuxolimab in advanced cancers. In the study overall: Patients' therapy was ivuxolimab, an antibody that acts as an agonist of OX40 (CD134). Eligibility admitted prior anti-PD-1, anti-PD-L1 or anti-CTLA-4 therapy; about 40% had some.

Clones were read by immunoSEQ multiplex PCR, and TCRdb kept only the in-frame ones, dropping some. The table lists around 55,000 clones, about 86% of them singletons. The CDR3 covers 14 residues. V lost 0 bases, J lost 14 bases, and 17 bases lay in between. From germline, CDR1 is MNHEY and CDR2 SVGAGI. Here the sequenced sample was CD4+ or CD8+ T cells sorted from blood, taken in a trial of the OX40 agonist ivuxolimab. The source is an adult with an advanced solid tumor such as melanoma, head and neck, liver or kidney cancer. The rearrangement uses TRBV6-5 and TRBJ2-1, with D perhaps being TRBD1 or TRBD2 (6 bases each). Here the CDR3 reads CASSYSGGRGREFF. DNA for the CDR3: TGTGCCAGCAGTTACTCGGGGGGCCGGGGGCGAGAGTTCTTC.